Here is one T cell receptor beta chain with its context. Its antigen is still unknown. This entry is derived from a study of CXCR3-negative and CXCR3-positive naive CD8 T cells. The study's findings and limits: Once cells were cryopreserved, CXCR3 expression went down partly, and most assays used fresh PBMCs.

The germline CDR1 and CDR2 sequences are SQVTM and ANQGSEA. The CDR3 totals 13 residues. UMI-labeled TRB cDNA libraries were prepared by 5' RACE. From its re-call of the 5' RACE reads, TCRdb lists each CDR3 protein once, without DNA. The sample's table shows about 6,700 distinct CDR3 sequences. This TCR was sampled from a human donor in good health. Some clones in this sample may be carry-over from other donors' samples. The V call is TRBV29-1, the J call TRBJ2-2; checking the TCRdb D call of TRBD1 is not possible without DNA. The sequenced sample was naive CXCR3- CD8+ T cells from blood. Subset noted: CD45RO-CCR7+CD27+CD95- naive CD8+ T cells lacking CXCR3 (TNR3-). The CDR3 region is CSSVDRDTGELFF.